Listed here are 7 T cell receptor beta chains from one sample, sequenced in a study of blood T cells in healthy people across ages. The use of a sample-barcoded 5' primer and a J-beta primer mix characterized a second PCR of 7 to 11 cycles. TCRdb re-derived calls from the 5' RACE reads in MiXCR, one entry per CDR3 protein. Of about 970,000 distinct CDR3 sequences in the sample, 51% were seen once. The specimen was blood. These receptors all stem from a woman aged 55-69 years in good health.

The rearrangement links TRBV27 to TRBJ2-4; a weak D match, TRBD1 (5 bases). V was trimmed by 2 bases and J by 7 bases, leaving 15 bases between them. The germline gives CDR1 MNHEY, CDR2 SMNVEV (reference sequence). The CDR3 consists of 15 residues. The CDR3 DNA reads TGTGCCAGCAGTTTAAGCAGGGATGGTTCGAACATTCAGTACTTC. It encodes CASSLSRDGSNIQYF.

The chain employs TRBV20-1 and TRBJ2-5, with a tentative D call TRBD2 (6 bases). The DNA matches TRBJ2-7 better at its end, which makes the J call doubtful. The CDR3 extends over 14 amino acids. CDR1 and CDR2 from the germline V gene are DFQATT and SNEGSKA (reference sequence). This CDR3 is CSARAAGLTYEQYF. The CDR3 bases are TGCAGTGCTAGAGCGGCGGGACTTACCTACGAGCAGTACTTC.

This clonotype was seen only a few times. The chain employs TRBV5-1 and TRBJ1-1; unclear D gene. The CDR3 extends over 12 amino acids. V was trimmed by 5 bases and J by 4 bases, leaving 9 bases between them. Germline values: CDR1 SGHRS, CDR2 YFSETQ. The CDR3 reads CASRVGRTEAFF. DNA of the CDR3: TGCGCCAGCAGGGTGGGCCGCACTGAAGCTTTCTTT.

The J gene is TRBJ2-1, the V gene TRBV12-3 or TRBV12-4; D is possibly TRBD2 (6 bases). The CDR3 consists of 13 residues. The V end was cut by 9 bases, the J end by 10 bases, with 19 bases between. The CDR3 sequence is CASHSGRRPEQFF. CDR3 in DNA: TGTGCCAGTCACTCCGGGAGACGTCCCGAGCAGTTCTTC.

This sequence joins TRBV6-5 and TRBJ2-3; TRBD1 might be the D (6 bases). CDR1 is MNHEY and CDR2 is SVGAGI in the germline V gene. V dropped 7 bases and J dropped 8 bases, with 16 bases sitting between them. This CDR3 comprises 13 residues. CDR3 nucleotides: TGTGCCAGCACTACTTTTTTAGGGGGTACGCAGTATTTT. Residues: CASTTFLGGTQYF.

V is TRBV7-2 and J is TRBJ1-1; no clear D. V was trimmed by 6 bases and J by 6 bases, leaving 14 bases between them. The CDR3 sequence is 13 residues long. Germline CDR1 SGHTA, CDR2 FQGNSA. CDR3 sequence: CASRVNAVSEAFF. In DNA, the CDR3 is TGTGCCAGCAGAGTGAACGCAGTATCTGAAGCTTTCTTT.

This clonotype has a handful of counts. This rearrangement joins TRBV20-1 to TRBJ2-1, with 7 positions matching TRBD2. The length of the CDR3 is 12 residues. V shed 8 bases, J shed 4 bases, and the junction held 5 bases outside the gene matches. The germline gives CDR1 DFQATT, CDR2 SNEGSKA (reference sequence). The CDR3 loop reads CSISGAYNEQFF. CDR3 bases: TGCAGTATCAGCGGGGCGTACAATGAGCAGTTCTTC.